The present T cell receptor beta chain was sequenced within a study of cytomegalovirus exposure and HLA in healthy donors. The study, taken as a whole, reports: About 87% or about 30% of the time was how often most TCR beta V segments were productive, according to an earlier analysis. Researchers catalogued about 150 TCR beta chains as cytomegalovirus-associated.

Concerning this clone itself: Its antigen is unidentified. Other DNA sequences in this specimen translate into the identical CDR3.

PCR amplification relied on 60 Vbeta primers (plus 13 Jbeta primers). TCRdb keeps only in-frame clones here, not all; method: immunoSEQ multiplex PCR. The sample has 75,000 to 95,000 clones; approximately 63% are singletons. The CDR3 extends over 13 amino acids. The V and J ends lost 2 bases and 4 bases respectively, with 8 bases between them. Germline lookup yields CDR1 LGHNT and CDR2 FRNRAP. The chain employs TRBV12-5 and TRBJ1-1, with no clear D. Sequenced: PBMCs. The clonotype originates from a woman aged 25 to 39 in good health and CMV-seronegative. CDR3 in amino acids: CASGLRRGTEAFF. Here the CDR3 DNA reads TGTGCTAGTGGTTTGCGTCGGGGCACTGAAGCTTTCTTT.